This TCR beta chain was found in a study of blood T cell repertoires in COVID-19. The overall study: Donors in the United States, Italy and Spain gave samples during acute or convalescent COVID-19. The cDNA or gDNA used as material had been derived from T cells, B-cell-depleted T cells, or PBMCs.

This clone was recorded a few times. In the authors' workflow: Reference gene primer amplification in the assay estimated nucleated cell counts. Clones were sequenced by immunoSEQ multiplex PCR, and TCRdb holds only the in-frame ones, with some missing. The V and J calls and clone size were taken over from that table, and D and trimming were inferred from the DNA. The sample carries about 98,000 clones, roughly 90% recorded once. Germline CDR1 is MNHNS and CDR2 is SASEGT. This CDR3 is 14 amino acids long. The V and J ends lost 2 bases and 3 bases respectively, with 11 bases between them. The sample comprised peripheral blood. This sequence joins TRBV6-1 and TRBJ2-7; D is undetermined. The clonotype was recovered from a woman in her forties or fifties with COVID-19, enrolled during active disease. CDR3 DNA: TGTGCCAGCAGTGAAAATGGAGAATTCTACGAGCAGTACTTC. This translates into CASSENGEFYEQYF.